One T cell receptor (beta chain) is described in this entry. Antigen specificity is unknown. Trimming pared 4 bases from V and 2 bases from J, leaving 12 bases between. The CDR3 totals 15 residues. The germline CDR1 and CDR2 sequences are MNHEY and SVGAGI. Profiling relied on immunoSEQ multiplex PCR, and the TCRdb table lists in-frame clones only, not all of them. The sample yields tens of thousands of clones, roughly 70% seen once. These data come from a study of PD-1 blockade in classical Hodgkin lymphoma. Study as a whole: Treatment was intravenous nivolumab, 3 mg/kg every 2 weeks, until progression.

Study-level findings and limits: The drivers behind the repertoire differences, possibly disease activity or prior therapy, remain undefined. Diversity similar to that of newly diagnosed patients was seen at baseline in complete responders.

All trial patients relapsed after autologous stem cell transplantation. The sample here was peripheral blood mononuclear cells (PBMCs), taken before the second cycle of nivolumab. The V and J genes are TRBV6-5 and TRBJ1-3; no clear D gene. The sequence was collected from a human donor with classical Hodgkin lymphoma. CDR3 loop: CASSLGVTPGNTIYF. The CDR3 bases are TGTGCCAGCAGTTTAGGTGTTACCCCTGGAAACACCATATATTTT.